Sequencing of this TCR beta chain was carried out in a study of blood T cell repertoires in COVID-19. Looked up from germline, CDR1 is MNHEY and CDR2 is SVGEGT. The CDR3 loop spans 17 amino acids. V trimming: 0 bases; J trimming: 3 bases; junction bases outside the gene matches: 6. Produced via immunoSEQ multiplex PCR; TCRdb's table is partial and in-frame only. The profile shows about 120,000 clones, 81% of them singletons. This chain joins TRBV6-2 or TRBV6-3 and TRBJ1-5; 9 bases map to TRBD1. The sequenced material came from peripheral blood. The source is a human donor in a cohort sampled during active COVID-19. CDR3 region: CASSYSGTGMANQPQHF. CDR3 sequence (DNA): TGTGCCAGCAGTTACTCCGGGACAGGGATGGCCAATCAGCCCCAGCATTTT.